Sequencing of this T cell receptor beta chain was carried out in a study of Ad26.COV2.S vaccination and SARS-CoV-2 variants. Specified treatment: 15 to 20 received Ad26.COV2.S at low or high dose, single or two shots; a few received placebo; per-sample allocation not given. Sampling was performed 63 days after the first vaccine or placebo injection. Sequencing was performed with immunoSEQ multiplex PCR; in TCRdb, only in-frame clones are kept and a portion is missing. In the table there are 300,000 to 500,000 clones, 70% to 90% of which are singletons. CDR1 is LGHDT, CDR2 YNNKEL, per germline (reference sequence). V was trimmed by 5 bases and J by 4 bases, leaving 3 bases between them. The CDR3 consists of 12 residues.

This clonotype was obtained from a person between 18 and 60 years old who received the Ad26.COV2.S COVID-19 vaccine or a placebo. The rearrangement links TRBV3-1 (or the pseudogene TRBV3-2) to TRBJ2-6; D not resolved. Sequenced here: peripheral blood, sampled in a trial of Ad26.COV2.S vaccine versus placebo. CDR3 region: CASSSGANVLTF. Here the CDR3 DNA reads TGTGCCAGCAGCTCCGGGGCCAACGTCCTGACTTTC.